The clone carrying this T cell receptor beta chain showed up just a few times. As yet, its antigen is unknown. Via MiXCR, TCRdb re-called the 5' RACE reads, giving one row per CDR3 protein. The sample includes over 40,000 distinct CDR3 sequences, about a fifth of them seen just once. The study's findings and limits: Whole repertoires were not studied in the larger cohort, only one V-J beta rearrangement. Tumor memory CD4+ T cell TCR gene usage was found to cluster with blood and lymph node memory CD4+ cells and with lymph node naive CD4+ cells.

Germline V lookup: CDR1 SSHAT, CDR2 FNYEAQ (reference sequence). The CDR3 has 21 amino acids. Cells sorted as Tregs were CD4+, CD25+ and CD127-/low. The sequenced sample was Tregs sorted from a lymph node. This chain joins TRBV7-7 and TRBJ1-5, with TRBD1 matching 7 bases. The receptor was derived from a female donor with breast cancer. CDR3 loop: CASVIHHNRGLPPKGNQPQHF. The CDR3, as DNA: TGTGCTAGCGTCATCCACCATAACAGGGGTCTCCCTCCGAAGGGCAATCAGCCCCAGCATTTT.